What follows are 21 T cell receptor beta chains derived from one specimen sequenced in a study of identical twins. TCRdb processed the 5' RACE reads anew with MiXCR; each CDR3 protein has one entry. This table has more than 650,000 distinct CDR3 sequences, approximately 6.1% appearing once. The specimen was naive T cells sorted from blood. The receptors shown here come from a man between 18 and 35 years old in good health.

This clonotype was seen repeatedly, ten times or more. The chain carries TRBV20-1 and TRBJ2-1; 9 bases fit TRBD1. The V segment lost 2 bases and the J segment 1 base; nucleotides outside the gene matches: 9. The CDR3 spans 17 residues. Germline-derived CDR1 and CDR2 are DFQATT and SNEGSKA (reference sequence). In nucleotides, the CDR3 is TGCAGTGCTAGACTCTTTGTGGGACAGGGTTCCTACAATGAGCAGTTCTTC. Translating it yields CSARLFVGQGSYNEQFF.

As for this clonotype: A much more abundant neighbour one base away suggests this may be a read error. The chain links TRBV6-2 or TRBV6-3 to TRBJ2-2, with D tentatively TRBD1 (6 bases). Germline CDR1 and CDR2: MNHEY and SVGEGT. This CDR3 is built from 14 residues. For the CDR3, the DNA is TGTGCCAACAGTCAGGGGCCGAACACCGGGGAGCTGTTTTTT. It codes for CANSQGPNTGELFF.

The chain is built from TRBV27 and TRBJ2-4, with D possibly TRBD2 on 6 matching bases. CDR3 size: 14 residues. V lost 4 bases and J 3 bases, leaving 10 bases between the germline ends. Germline V gene data show CDR1 as MNHEY and CDR2 as SMNVEV (reference sequence). The CDR3 bases are TGTGCCAGCAGTTGGGGGGTTGGCAAAAACATTCAGTACTTC. It translates to CASSWGVGKNIQYF.

This clonotype was found many times. The V gene is TRBV7-3, the J gene TRBJ2-1; possible D gene TRBD1, 5 bases. Between the trimmed V and J ends, which lost 1 base and 5 bases, there was a span of 18 bases. The germline gives CDR1 SGHTA, CDR2 FQGTGA. This CDR3 contains 17 residues. CDR3 amino acids: CASSLMGPSMGHNEQFF. In nucleotides, the CDR3 is TGTGCCAGCAGCTTAATGGGCCCGAGTATGGGGCACAATGAGCAGTTCTTC.

In this sample, this clonotype turned up a few times. The chain uses TRBV7-2 and TRBJ2-1; tentatively, D is TRBD2 (5 bases). The V and J ends lost 0 bases and 12 bases respectively, with 21 bases between them. This CDR3 is 16 amino acids long. CDR1 is SGHTA and CDR2 is FQGNSA in the germline V gene. The CDR3 loop is CASSLAAGNTPDGQFF. The CDR3 nucleotides read TGTGCCAGCAGCTTAGCCGCGGGCAATACCCCGGATGGGCAGTTCTTC.

This clonotype showed up many times. V gene TRBV12-3 or TRBV12-4 combines with J gene TRBJ2-2, with D possibly TRBD2 on 5 matching bases. The CDR3 spans 13 residues. V was cut by 8 bases and J by 4 bases, with 11 bases left in between. CDR3 nucleotide sequence: TGTGCCAGCGGTACTAGGACCACCGGGGAGCTGTTTTTT. Amino acids: CASGTRTTGELFF.

The CDR3 coding sequence is TGTGCCAGCAGAACAGGGGGAATCACTGAAGCTTTCTTT. This sequence encodes CASRTGGITEAFF. The V and J genes are TRBV7-2 and TRBJ1-1, with TRBD1 identical over 8 bases. Germline V gives CDR1 SGHTA, CDR2 FQGNSA. The CDR3 totals 13 residues. After removal of 6 bases from V and 4 bases from J, the junction contained 4 bases not matched to a gene. Filled out from reference TRBV7-2 and TRBJ1-1, the complete variable domain reads GAGVSQSPSNKVTEKGKDVELRCDPISGHTALYWYRQSLGQGLEFLIYFQGNSAPDKSGLPSDRFSAERTGGSVSTLTIQRTQQEDSAVYLCASRTGGITEAFFGQGTRLTVV.

This sequence joins TRBV5-6 and TRBJ2-2; D perhaps matches TRBD1 (5 bases). The CDR3 extends over 16 amino acids. The germline V and J ends were trimmed by 4 bases and 3 bases, with 16 bases remaining between them. Germline V lookup: CDR1 SGHDT, CDR2 YYEEEE. CDR3 nucleotides: TGTGCCAGCAGCCCATCAGGGTACTTCTACACCGGGGAGCTGTTTTTT. Translation gives CASSPSGYFYTGELFF.

The J gene is TRBJ2-3, the V gene TRBV6-2 or TRBV6-3, with 8 bases matching TRBD2. Trimming took 5 bases from V and 1 from J; bases not matched to a gene: 8. Germline V gene lookup returns CDR1 MNHEY and CDR2 SVGEGT. The CDR3 sequence is 16 residues long. CDR3 loop: CASSPIPGLGTDTQYF. In DNA form, the CDR3 reads TGTGCCAGCAGTCCTATTCCGGGACTAGGCACAGATACGCAGTATTTT.

The chain uses TRBV20-1 and TRBJ2-3; D perhaps matches TRBD2 (6 bases). The V gene's germline CDR1 is DFQATT and CDR2 SNEGSKA (reference sequence). V was pared by 1 base and J by 11 bases, with 16 bases between. The CDR3 length is 13 residues. The CDR3 is CSARVEGPAGQYF. The CDR3 DNA reads as TGCAGTGCTAGAGTGGAGGGACCCGCTGGGCAGTATTTT.

This clonotype came up a few times. This chain connects TRBV5-1 to TRBJ1-6; 7 bases agree with TRBD1. Germline CDR1 SGHRS, CDR2 YFSETQ. The CDR3 is made up of 15 amino acids. V shed 7 bases and J 7 bases; nucleotides not matched to a gene: 11. CDR3 nucleotide sequence: TGCGCCAGCGATGAGGGGGCAAGTTGGAATTCACCCCTCCACTTT. It specifies CASDEGASWNSPLHF.

This clonotype was counted ten times or more. The DNA for the CDR3 is TGCAGCGTTACAGGGACCTCCTACGAGCAGTACTTC. Translating gives CSVTGTSYEQYF. The chain couples TRBV29-1 to TRBJ2-7; D perhaps matches TRBD1 (6 bases). V was shortened by 5 bases and J by 0 bases, with 8 bases between the two germline ends. This CDR3 region has 12 residues. Germline V gives CDR1 SQVTM, CDR2 ANQGSEA.

This clonotype was counted only a few times. The CDR3 region is CASSPGLGPYEQYF. Written as DNA, the CDR3 is TGTGCCAGCAGCCCTGGACTAGGTCCCTACGAGCAGTACTTC. V gene TRBV14 combines with J gene TRBJ2-7, with 7 bases fitting TRBD2. V gave up 4 bases and J gave up 2 bases; unmatched junction bases: 5. This CDR3 has 14 residues. Looked up from germline, CDR1 is SGHDN and CDR2 is FVKESK. The entire variable domain, with the rest obtained from reference TRBV14 and TRBJ2-7, is as follows: EAGVTQFPSHSVIEKGQTVTLRCDPISGHDNLYWYRRVMGKEIKFLLHFVKESKQDESGMPNNRFLAERTGGTYSTLKVQPAELEDSGVYFCASSPGLGPYEQYFGPGTRLTVT.

This clonotype was detected a few times. The chain recombines TRBV12-3 or TRBV12-4 with TRBJ2-4; 9 nucleotides agree with TRBD1. Trimming removed 6 bases from V and 9 bases from J; junction bases left unmatched: 9. The CDR3 consists of 14 residues. The DNA for the CDR3 is TGTGCCAGCAGGGGAATGGAGGGACAGGGCATTCAGTACTTC. This translates into CASRGMEGQGIQYF.

The chain uses TRBV7-9 and TRBJ2-1; possible D gene TRBD2, 6 bases. Germline V CDR1 and CDR2: SEHNR, FQNEAQ (reference sequence). V shed 4 bases and J shed 8 bases, with 9 bases lying between them. The CDR3 has 12 residues. The CDR3 loop is CASSSTSYEQFF. The CDR3 coding sequence is TGTGCCAGCAGCTCGACTAGTTATGAGCAGTTCTTC.

The chain employs TRBV5-1 and TRBJ2-7, with TRBD1 identical over 8 bases. This CDR3 has 15 residues. V shed 3 bases, J shed 5 bases, and the junction held 10 bases outside the gene matches. Germline V gives CDR1 SGHRS, CDR2 YFSETQ. CDR3 sequence reads: CASSWYKGTGDEQYF. The CDR3 region has the DNA TGCGCCAGCAGCTGGTACAAAGGGACAGGTGACGAGCAGTACTTC.

This clonotype was observed a few times. The junction shows a germline mismatch at one end, possibly a read error. The rearrangement joins TRBV20-1 to TRBJ2-3, with 13 positions matching TRBD2. The length of the CDR3 is 20 residues. Germline values: CDR1 DFQATT, CDR2 SNEGSKA (reference sequence). DNA of the CDR3: TGCAGTGCCAGAGAAACTCCCGGGACTAGCGGGAATCCCAGCACAGATACGCAGTATTTT. Protein: CSARETPGTSGNPSTDTQYF.

This clonotype was picked up many times. The chain employs TRBV7-2 and TRBJ1-5, with 8 bases that match TRBD1. Unmatched junction bases numbered 7, after V lost 5 bases and J lost 4 bases. Germline assignment: CDR1 SGHTA and CDR2 FQGNSA. This CDR3 has 15 amino acids. The CDR3 coding sequence is TGTGCCAGCAGCATCGACAGGGGCAAGAATCAGCCCCAGCATTTT. The encoded protein is CASSIDRGKNQPQHF.

This clonotype was picked up many times. This sequence joins TRBV5-4 and TRBJ2-1, with 7 positions matching TRBD2. Trimming cost V 0 bases and J 0 bases; bases outside gene matches: 3. Germline V CDR1 and CDR2: SGHNT, YYREEE (reference sequence). This CDR3 spans 16 amino acids. CDR3 sequence: CASSLVTSASYNEQFF. The CDR3 DNA sequence: TGTGCCAGCAGCTTGGTAACTAGCGCCTCCTACAATGAGCAGTTCTTC.

This clonotype was counted once. This may be a read error, as it is one base from a much larger clone. The chain couples TRBV29-1 to TRBJ2-2; 9 bases match TRBD2. The CDR3 extends over 14 amino acids. CDR1 is SQVTM, CDR2 ANQGSEA, per germline. DNA of the CDR3: TGCAGCGTTGGTAGCGGGGGAAACACCGGGGAGGTGTTTTTT. Protein product: CSVGSGGNTGEVFF.

To note about this clonotype: This sequence may be a read error, since a much larger clone differs from it by one base. The rearrangement links TRBV5-1 to TRBJ2-7; D call uncertain. The ends were cut back, 0 bases at V and 2 bases at J, with 9 bases in the middle. The CDR3 totals 14 residues. Germline V CDR1 and CDR2: SGHRS, YFSETQ. CDR3 coding DNA: TGCGCCAGCAGCTTGGGCATGGGCCCCTACGAGCAGTACTTC. It codes for CASSLGMGPYEQYF.